This record concerns one TCR beta chain sequence. Its antigen remains unidentified. Within one base of it there is no much larger clone, and no base qualities were kept. The sample belongs to a study of somatic mutations in cytotoxic T cells in rheumatoid arthritis (TCRdb year 2017). Background on the whole study: Some T-cell populations stained with V beta antibodies were sorted by flow on a FACSAria II or Sony SH800 to nearly 100% purity, with sorted V beta1+ cells additionally subjected to TCRB sequencing. In newly diagnosed rheumatoid arthritis without treatment, the study examined if expanded CD8+ T-cell clones harbor somatic mutations, relying on TCRB deep sequencing to characterize clonality. A total of 65 rheumatoid arthritis patients and 20 healthy controls underwent TCRB deep sequencing. Median age was essentially the same in the patient group and the control group. The paper as a whole reports these results and caveats: CD8+ T-cell clonality did not differ significantly between rheumatoid arthritis patients and age-matched healthy controls. CD8+ clonality increased with age in patients (Spearman r ≈ 0.5) but not in healthy controls. The antigen targets of the expanded CD8+ clones were unknown, and absence from virus-specific databases did not rule out viral specificity. Several identical CD8+ TCRB sequences were found in both blood and synovial fluid, and in about an eighth of the roughly 60 patients the largest CD8+ clone exceeded 20% of CD8+ cells. The finding that TRBV07 was slightly underrepresented in patients was left unadjusted for multiple comparisons.

Sequencing of TCRB CDR3 was done on genomic DNA with the immunoSEQ assay. On the authors' methods: Only productive TCRB rearrangements were included in the analyses. Clonality was calculated as a Shannon entropy-based productive clonality index, and a clone was defined by a unique TCRB CDR3 sequence. To calculate repertoire overlap between two samples, the template counts of each clone were considered relative to each sample's total templates. V-gene usage from TCRB sequencing and V-gene usage measured by flow cytometry were correlated (Spearman r of about 0.61). Not all clones reach the TCRdb copy of this immuneACCESS table, which keeps in-frame sequences only. Checked studies attribute under half of the gap to unresolved V genes and leave the rest unexplained. The V and J calls and clone size come from that table; D and trimming were worked out from the DNA. In this sample the table shows some 26,000 clones, roughly 82% of which occur a single time. The top ten constitute roughly 4.9% of the sample.

Counted from cysteine to phenylalanine, this CDR3 has 13 amino acids. CDR3 DNA only is kept here, 39 bases in frame from base 1. In the germline V gene, CDR1 corresponds to SGHDT and CDR2 to YYEEEE. V sheds 0 bases and J sheds 6 bases, leaving 10 bases between their ends. Buffy coats from around 21 blood donors served as healthy controls, a group that was 55% female with a median age of about 52 years (range about 20-70). On an AutoMACS, CD4+ and CD8+ cells were isolated via positive magnetic bead selection, and their purity was verified by flow cytometry. Peripheral blood mononuclear cells were obtained using density gradient separation with Ficoll-Paque PLUS. Nucleospin Tissue or Tissue XS kits were used to extract DNA from CD4-enriched, CD8-enriched or PBMC samples, and a Qubit 2.0 fluorometer was used for quantification.

The clonotype originates from a man aged 45-65 years in good health. Source material: CD8+ T cells sorted from blood. This receptor chain uses TRBV5-6 and TRBJ2-7, with a weak D call of TRBD1 (5 bases match). At the DNA level, the sequence is TGTGCCAGCAGCTTGGCTACAGGCATCGAGCAGTACTTC. Protein translation: CASSLATGIEQYF.